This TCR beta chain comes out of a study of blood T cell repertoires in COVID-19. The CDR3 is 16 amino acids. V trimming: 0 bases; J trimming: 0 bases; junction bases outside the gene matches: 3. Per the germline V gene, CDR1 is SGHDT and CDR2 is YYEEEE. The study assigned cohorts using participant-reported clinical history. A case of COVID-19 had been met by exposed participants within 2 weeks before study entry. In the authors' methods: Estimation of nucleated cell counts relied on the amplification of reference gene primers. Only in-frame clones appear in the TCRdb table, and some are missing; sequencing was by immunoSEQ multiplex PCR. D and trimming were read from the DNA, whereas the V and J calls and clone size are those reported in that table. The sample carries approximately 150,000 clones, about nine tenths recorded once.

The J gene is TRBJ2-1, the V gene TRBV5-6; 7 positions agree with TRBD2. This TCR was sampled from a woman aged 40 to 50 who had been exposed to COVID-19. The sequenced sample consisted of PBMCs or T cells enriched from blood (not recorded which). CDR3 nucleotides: TGTGCCAGCAGCTTGGACGGCGGGGGCTCCTACAATGAGCAGTTCTTC. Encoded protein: CASSLDGGGSYNEQFF.